The subject of this entry is one T cell receptor beta chain. The data were obtained in a study of cytomegalovirus exposure and HLA in healthy donors. PCR primers comprised 60 Vbeta and 13 Jbeta primers. Measured with immunoSEQ multiplex PCR; TCRdb has only the in-frame clones, and not every one. Among about 120,000 clones listed, 73% were seen once. This TCR was sampled from a woman aged 40 to 55 in good health and CMV-seronegative. Sequenced material: PBMCs.

CDR3 sequence: CASSGRQNYGYTF. DNA for the CDR3: TGTGCCAGCAGCGGCCGACAGAACTATGGCTACACCTTC. The chain uses TRBV9 and TRBJ1-2; a weak D match, TRBD1 (5 bases). The germline CDR1 and CDR2 sequences are SGDLS and YYNGEE. The CDR3 has 13 amino acids. Trimming shortened V by 3 bases and J by 2 bases, and 8 bases separated the two germline ends.